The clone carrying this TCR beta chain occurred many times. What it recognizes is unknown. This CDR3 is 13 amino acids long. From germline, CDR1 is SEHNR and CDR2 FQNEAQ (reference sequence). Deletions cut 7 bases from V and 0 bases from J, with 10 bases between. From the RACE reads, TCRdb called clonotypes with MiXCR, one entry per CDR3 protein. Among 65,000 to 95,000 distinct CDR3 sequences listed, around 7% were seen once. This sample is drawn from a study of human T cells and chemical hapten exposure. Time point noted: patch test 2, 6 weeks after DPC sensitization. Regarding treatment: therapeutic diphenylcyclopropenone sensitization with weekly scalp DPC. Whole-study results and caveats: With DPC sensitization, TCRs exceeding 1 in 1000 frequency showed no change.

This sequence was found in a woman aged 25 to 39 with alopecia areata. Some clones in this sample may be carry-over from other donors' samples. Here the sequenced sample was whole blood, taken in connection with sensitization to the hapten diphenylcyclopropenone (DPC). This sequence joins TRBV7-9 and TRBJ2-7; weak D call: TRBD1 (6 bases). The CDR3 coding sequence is TGTGCCAGCAAGTGGGGGCCCTCCTACGAGCAGTACTTC. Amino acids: CASKWGPSYEQYF.